The rows below give T cell receptor beta chains drawn from one sample of a study of cytomegalovirus exposure and HLA in healthy donors. Using immunoSEQ multiplex PCR, the repertoire was profiled, and TCRdb retains in-frame clones only, with some absent. The repertoire includes 90,000 to 120,000 clones, about 80% of them detected once, and roughly 3% sits in the top ten. The sequencing input was PBMCs. Every receptor here comes from a man in his thirties or forties in good health and CMV-seropositive. The conserved cysteine and the conserved F or W are not part of the CDR3 here. Each record gives: V gene, CDR3 protein.

>TRBV10-2
ASRPSGGASNEQF
>TRBV9
ASSAKTGSGELF
>TRBV19
ASNGASNQPQH
>TRBV29-1
SVAKGHQPYEQY
>TRBV14
ASSQDRLIYGYT
>TRBV19
ASSVQANYGYT
>TRBV7-6
ASSSLGAGAF
>TRBV9
ASSASTTDTQY
>TRBV4-1
ASSQGRAGGTDTQY
>TRBV7-2
ASSLGQGMREQY
>TRBV5-1
ASSPGTGAADTQY
>TRBV9
ASSVGGGVTYEQY
>TRBV4-1
ASSTSPGTDTQY
>TRBV5-1
ASSSWDRDTEAF
>TRBV6-5
ASSYGQGQYGYT
>TRBV30
AWNRVEVPAF
>TRBV5-5
ASSSDRVKETEAF
>TRBV6-6
ASSYLGTGGYEQY
>TRBV27
ASSTRLAGRGGTQY
>TRBV19
ASSESSSYNEQF